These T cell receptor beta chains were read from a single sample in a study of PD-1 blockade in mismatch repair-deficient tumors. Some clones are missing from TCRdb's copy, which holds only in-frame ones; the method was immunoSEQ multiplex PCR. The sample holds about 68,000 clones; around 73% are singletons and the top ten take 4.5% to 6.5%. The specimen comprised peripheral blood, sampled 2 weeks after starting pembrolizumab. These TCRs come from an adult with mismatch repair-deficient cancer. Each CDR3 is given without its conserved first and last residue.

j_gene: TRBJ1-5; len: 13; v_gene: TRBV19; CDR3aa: ASSQDRVGNQPQH
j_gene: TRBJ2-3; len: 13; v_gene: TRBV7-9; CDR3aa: ASSTTGGYTDTQY
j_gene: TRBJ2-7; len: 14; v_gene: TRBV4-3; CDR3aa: ASSQDGAPGGYEQY
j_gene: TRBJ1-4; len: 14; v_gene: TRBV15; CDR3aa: ATSRPKTGTNEKLF
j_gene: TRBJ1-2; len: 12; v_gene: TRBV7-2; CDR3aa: ASSALIGIYGYT
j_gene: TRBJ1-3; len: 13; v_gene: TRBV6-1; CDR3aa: ASRQDRGSGNTIY
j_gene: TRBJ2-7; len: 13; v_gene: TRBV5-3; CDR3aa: ARSLNSGRADEQY
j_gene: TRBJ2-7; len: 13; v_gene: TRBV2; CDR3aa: ASSGNGRSSYEQY
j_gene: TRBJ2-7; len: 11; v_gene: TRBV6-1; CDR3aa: ATEGRLAGEQY
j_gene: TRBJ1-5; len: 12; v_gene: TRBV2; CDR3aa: ASSGTNSNQPQH
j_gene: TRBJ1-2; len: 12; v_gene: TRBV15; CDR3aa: ATSRVMEEYGYT
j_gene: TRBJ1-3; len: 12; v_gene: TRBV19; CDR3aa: ATENQGARNTIY
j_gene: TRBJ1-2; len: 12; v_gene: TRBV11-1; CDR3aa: ASSTSGGVYGYT
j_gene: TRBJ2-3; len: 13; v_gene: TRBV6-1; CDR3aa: ASRRTSGRQDTQY
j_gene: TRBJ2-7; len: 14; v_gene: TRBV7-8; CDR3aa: ASSLIATGRAYEQY
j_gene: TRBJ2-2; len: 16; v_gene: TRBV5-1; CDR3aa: ASSPWTSGILLTGELF
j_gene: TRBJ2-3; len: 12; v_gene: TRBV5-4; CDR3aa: ASHQKISTDTQY